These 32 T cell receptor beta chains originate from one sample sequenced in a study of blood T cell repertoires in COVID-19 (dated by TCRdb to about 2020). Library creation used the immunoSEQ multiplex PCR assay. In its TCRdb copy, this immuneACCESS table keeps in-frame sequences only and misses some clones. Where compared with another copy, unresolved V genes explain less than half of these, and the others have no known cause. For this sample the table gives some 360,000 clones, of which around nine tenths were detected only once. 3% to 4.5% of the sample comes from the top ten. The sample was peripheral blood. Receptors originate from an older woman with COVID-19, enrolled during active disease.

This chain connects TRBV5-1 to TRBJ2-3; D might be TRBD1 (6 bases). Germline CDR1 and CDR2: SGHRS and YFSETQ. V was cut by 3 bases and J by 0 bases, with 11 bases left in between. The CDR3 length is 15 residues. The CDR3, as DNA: TGCGCCAGCAGCTACCGGGACAAGAGCACAGATACGCAGTATTTT. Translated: CASSYRDKSTDTQYF.

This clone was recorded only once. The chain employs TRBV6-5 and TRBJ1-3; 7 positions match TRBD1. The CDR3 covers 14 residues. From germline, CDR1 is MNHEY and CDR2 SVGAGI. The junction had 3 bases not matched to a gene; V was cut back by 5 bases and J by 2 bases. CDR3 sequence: CASSRQGAGNTIYF. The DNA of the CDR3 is TGTGCCAGCAGTCGGCAGGGGGCTGGAAACACCATATATTTT.

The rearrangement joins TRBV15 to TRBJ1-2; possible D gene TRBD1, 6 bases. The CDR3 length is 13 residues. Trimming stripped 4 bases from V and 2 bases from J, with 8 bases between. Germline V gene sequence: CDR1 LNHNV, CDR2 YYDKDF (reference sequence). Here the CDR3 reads CATSTRGNYGYTF. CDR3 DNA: TGTGCCACCAGCACGAGGGGGAACTATGGCTACACCTTC.

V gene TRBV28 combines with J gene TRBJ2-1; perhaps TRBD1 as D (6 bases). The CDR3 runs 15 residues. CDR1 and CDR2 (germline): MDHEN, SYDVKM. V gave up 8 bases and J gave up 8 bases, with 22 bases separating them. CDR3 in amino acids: CASGSLVGGNYEQFF. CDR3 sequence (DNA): TGTGCCAGCGGCTCTCTGGTAGGGGGTAATTATGAGCAGTTCTTC.

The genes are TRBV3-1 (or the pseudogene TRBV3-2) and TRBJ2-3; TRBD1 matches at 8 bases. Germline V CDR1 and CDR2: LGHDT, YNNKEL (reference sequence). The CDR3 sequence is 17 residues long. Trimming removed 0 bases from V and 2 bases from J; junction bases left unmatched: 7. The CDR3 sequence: CASSQDLRDRNTDTQYF. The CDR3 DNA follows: TGTGCCAGCAGCCAAGATCTCAGGGACAGGAACACAGATACGCAGTATTTT.

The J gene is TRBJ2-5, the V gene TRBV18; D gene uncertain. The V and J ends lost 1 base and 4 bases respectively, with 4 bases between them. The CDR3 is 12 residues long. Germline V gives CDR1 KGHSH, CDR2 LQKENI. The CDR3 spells CASSPRLETQYF. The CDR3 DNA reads TGTGCCAGCTCACCACGTCTAGAGACCCAGTACTTC. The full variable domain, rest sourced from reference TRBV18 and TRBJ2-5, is NAGVMQNPRHLVRRRGQEARLRCSPMKGHSHVYWYRQLPEEGLKFMVYLQKENIIDESGMPKERFSAEFPKEGPSILRIQQVVRGDSAAYFCASSPRLETQYFGPGTRLLVL.

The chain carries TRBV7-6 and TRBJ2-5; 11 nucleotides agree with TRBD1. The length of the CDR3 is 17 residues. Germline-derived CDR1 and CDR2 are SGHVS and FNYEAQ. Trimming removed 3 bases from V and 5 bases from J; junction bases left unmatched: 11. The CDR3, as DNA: TGTGCCAGCAGCTTCTGGGACAGGGGGGATCTAGGCGAGACCCAGTACTTC. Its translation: CASSFWDRGDLGETQYF.

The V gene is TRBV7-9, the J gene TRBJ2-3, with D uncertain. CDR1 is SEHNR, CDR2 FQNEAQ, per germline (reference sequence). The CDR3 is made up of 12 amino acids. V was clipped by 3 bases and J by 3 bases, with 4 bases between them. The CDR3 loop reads CASSFETDTQYF. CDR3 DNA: TGTGCCAGCAGCTTCGAGACAGATACGCAGTATTTT.

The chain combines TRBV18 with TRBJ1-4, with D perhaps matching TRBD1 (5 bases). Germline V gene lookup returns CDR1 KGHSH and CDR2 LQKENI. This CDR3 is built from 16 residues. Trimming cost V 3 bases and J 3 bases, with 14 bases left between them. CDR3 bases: TGTGCCAGCTCACCGCGGGACCGATCACCTAATGAAAAACTGTTTTTT. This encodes CASSPRDRSPNEKLFF.

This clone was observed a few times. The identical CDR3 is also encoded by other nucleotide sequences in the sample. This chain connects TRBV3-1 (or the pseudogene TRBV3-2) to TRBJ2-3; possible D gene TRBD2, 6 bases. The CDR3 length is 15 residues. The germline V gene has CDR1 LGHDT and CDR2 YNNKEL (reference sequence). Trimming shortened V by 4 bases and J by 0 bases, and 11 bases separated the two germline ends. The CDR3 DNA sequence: TGTGCCAGCAGCCCTACCGGGACTAGCACAGATACGCAGTATTTT. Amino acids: CASSPTGTSTDTQYF.

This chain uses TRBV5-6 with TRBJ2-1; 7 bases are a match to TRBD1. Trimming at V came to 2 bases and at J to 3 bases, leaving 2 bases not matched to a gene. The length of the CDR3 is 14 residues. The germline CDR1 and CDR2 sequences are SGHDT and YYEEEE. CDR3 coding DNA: TGTGCCAGCAGCTTCCGGGACAGCTACAATGAGCAGTTCTTC. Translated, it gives CASSFRDSYNEQFF.

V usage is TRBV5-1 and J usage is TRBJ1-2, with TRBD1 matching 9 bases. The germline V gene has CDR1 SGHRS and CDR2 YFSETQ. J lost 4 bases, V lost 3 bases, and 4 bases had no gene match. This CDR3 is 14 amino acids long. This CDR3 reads CASSSGQGIYGYTF. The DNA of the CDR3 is TGCGCCAGCAGCTCAGGACAGGGGATCTATGGCTACACCTTC. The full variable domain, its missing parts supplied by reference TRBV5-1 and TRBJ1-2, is KAGVTQTPRYLIKTRGQQVTLSCSPISGHRSVSWYQQTPGQGLQFLFEYFSETQRNKGNFPGRFSGRQFSNSRSEMNVSTLELGDSALYLCASSSGQGIYGYTFGSGTRLTVV.

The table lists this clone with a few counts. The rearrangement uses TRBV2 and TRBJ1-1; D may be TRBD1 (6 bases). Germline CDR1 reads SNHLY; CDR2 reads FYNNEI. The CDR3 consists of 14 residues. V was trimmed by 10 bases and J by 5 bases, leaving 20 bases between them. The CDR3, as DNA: TGTGCCACCCCCGTTAGGGGGGGCGGGACTGAAGCTTTCTTT. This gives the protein CATPVRGGGTEAFF.

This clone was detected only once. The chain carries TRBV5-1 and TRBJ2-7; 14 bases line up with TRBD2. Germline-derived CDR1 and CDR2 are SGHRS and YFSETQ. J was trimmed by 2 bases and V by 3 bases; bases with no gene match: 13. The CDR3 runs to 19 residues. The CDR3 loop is CASSSPPGTSGGLTYEQYF. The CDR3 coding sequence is TGCGCCAGCAGCTCGCCACCCGGGACTAGCGGGGGTCTTACCTACGAGCAGTACTTC. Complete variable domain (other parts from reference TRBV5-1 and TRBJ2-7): KAGVTQTPRYLIKTRGQQVTLSCSPISGHRSVSWYQQTPGQGLQFLFEYFSETQRNKGNFPGRFSGRQFSNSRSEMNVSTLELGDSALYLCASSSPPGTSGGLTYEQYFGPGTRLTVT.

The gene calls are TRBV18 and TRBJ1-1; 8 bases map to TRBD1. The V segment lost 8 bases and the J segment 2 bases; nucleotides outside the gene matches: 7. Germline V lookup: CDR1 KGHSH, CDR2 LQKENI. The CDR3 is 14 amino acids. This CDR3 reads CASTRDRKNTEAFF. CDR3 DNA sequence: TGTGCCAGCACGCGGGACAGGAAAAACACTGAAGCTTTCTTT.

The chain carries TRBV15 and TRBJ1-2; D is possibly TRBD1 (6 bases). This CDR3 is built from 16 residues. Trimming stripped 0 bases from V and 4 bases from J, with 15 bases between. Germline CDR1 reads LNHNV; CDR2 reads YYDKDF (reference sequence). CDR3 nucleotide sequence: TGTGCCACCAGCAGAGATCGCGGGGGCGCAGGCTATGGCTACACCTTC. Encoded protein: CATSRDRGGAGYGYTF. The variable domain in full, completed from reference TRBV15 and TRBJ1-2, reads DAMVIQNPRYQVTQFGKPVTLSCSQTLNHNVMYWYQQKSSQAPKLLFHYYDKDFNNEADTPDNFQSRRPNTSFCFLDIRSPGLGDTAMYLCATSRDRGGAGYGYTFGSGTRLTVV.

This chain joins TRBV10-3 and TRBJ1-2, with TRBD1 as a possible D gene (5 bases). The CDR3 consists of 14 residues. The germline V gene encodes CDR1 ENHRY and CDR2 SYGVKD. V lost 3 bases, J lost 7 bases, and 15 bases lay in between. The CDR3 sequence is CAISEARGAGGYTF. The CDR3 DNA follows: TGTGCCATCAGTGAAGCAAGGGGCGCCGGTGGCTACACCTTC.

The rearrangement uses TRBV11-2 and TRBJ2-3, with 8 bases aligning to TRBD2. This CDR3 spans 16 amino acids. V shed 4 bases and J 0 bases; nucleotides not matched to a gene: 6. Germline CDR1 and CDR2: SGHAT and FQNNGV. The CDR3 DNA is TGTGCCAGCAGCTCAGTAGCGGGGACTAGCACAGATACGCAGTATTTT. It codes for CASSSVAGTSTDTQYF.

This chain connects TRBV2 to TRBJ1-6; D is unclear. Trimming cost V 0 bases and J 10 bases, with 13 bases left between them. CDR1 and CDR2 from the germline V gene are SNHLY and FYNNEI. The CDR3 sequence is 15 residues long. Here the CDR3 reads CASSEAGGVGSPLHF. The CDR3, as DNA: TGTGCCAGCAGTGAAGCAGGCGGGGTTGGGTCACCCCTCCACTTT.

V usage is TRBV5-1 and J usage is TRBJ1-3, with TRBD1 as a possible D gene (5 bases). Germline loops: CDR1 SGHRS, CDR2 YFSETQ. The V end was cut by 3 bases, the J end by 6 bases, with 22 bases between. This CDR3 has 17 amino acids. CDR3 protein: CASSWTGPSQGTNTIYF. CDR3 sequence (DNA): TGCGCCAGCAGCTGGACCGGGCCCTCCCAGGGCACAAACACCATATATTTT.

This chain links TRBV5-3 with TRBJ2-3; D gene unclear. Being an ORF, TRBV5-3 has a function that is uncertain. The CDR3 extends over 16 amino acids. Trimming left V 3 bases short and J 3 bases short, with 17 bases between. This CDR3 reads CARSSRPPGQTDTQYF. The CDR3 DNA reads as TGTGCCAGAAGCTCGCGCCCACCAGGCCAAACAGATACGCAGTATTTT.

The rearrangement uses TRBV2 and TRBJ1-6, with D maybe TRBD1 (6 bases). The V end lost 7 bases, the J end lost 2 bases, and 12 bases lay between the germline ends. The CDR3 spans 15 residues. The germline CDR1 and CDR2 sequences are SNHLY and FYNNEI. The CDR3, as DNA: TGTGCCAGCACTGACCAGGGGACCTATAATTCACCCCTCCACTTT. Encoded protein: CASTDQGTYNSPLHF.

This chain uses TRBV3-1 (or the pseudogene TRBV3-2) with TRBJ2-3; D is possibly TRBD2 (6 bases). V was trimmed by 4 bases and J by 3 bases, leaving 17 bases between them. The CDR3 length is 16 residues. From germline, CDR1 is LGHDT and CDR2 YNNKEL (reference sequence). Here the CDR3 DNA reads TGTGCCAGCAGCCCCCGCCTGGGGGGAAAGACAGATACGCAGTATTTT. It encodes CASSPRLGGKTDTQYF.

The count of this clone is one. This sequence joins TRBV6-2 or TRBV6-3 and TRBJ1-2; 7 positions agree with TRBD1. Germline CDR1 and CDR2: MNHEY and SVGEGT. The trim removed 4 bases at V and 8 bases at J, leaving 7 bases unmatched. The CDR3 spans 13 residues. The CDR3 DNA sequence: TGTGCCAGCAGTTCACGACAGGGAAGCGGCTACACCTTC. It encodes CASSSRQGSGYTF.

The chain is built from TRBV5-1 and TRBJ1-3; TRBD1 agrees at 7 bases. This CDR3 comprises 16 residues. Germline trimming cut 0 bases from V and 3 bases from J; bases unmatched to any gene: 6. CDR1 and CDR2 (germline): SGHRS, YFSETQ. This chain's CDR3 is CASSLEAQGGGNTIYF. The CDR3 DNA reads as TGCGCCAGCAGCTTGGAGGCCCAGGGGGGTGGAAACACCATATATTTT.

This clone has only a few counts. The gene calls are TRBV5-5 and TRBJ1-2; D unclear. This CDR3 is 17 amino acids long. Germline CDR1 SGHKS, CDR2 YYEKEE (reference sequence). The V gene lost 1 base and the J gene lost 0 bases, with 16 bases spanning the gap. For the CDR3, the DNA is TGTGCCAGCAGCTTGAAGGGCCCTGGGAGTTCTAACTATGGCTACACCTTC. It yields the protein CASSLKGPGSSNYGYTF.

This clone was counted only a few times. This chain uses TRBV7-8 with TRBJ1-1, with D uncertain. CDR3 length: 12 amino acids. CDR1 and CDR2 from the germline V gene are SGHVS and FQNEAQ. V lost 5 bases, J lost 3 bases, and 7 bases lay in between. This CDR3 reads CASSLQYTEAFF. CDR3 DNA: TGTGCCAGCAGCCTTCAATACACTGAAGCTTTCTTT.

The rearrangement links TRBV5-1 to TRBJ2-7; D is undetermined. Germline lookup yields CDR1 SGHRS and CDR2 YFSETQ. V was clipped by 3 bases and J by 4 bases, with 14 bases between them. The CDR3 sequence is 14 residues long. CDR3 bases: TGCGCCAGCAGCTCAACGACACCTTCATACGAGCAGTACTTC. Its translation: CASSSTTPSYEQYF.

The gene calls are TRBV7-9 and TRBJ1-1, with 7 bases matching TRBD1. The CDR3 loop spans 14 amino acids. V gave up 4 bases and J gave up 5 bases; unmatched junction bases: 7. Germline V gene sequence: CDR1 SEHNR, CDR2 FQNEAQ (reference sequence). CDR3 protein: CASSSTGDKTEAFF. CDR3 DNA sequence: TGTGCCAGCAGCTCAACAGGGGATAAGACTGAAGCTTTCTTT.

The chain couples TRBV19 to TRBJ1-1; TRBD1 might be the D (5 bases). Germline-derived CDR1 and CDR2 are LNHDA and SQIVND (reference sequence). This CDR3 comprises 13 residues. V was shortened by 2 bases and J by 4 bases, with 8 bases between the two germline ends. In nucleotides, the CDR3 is TGTGCCAGTAGTATACCAGGGTCCACTGAAGCTTTCTTT. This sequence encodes CASSIPGSTEAFF.

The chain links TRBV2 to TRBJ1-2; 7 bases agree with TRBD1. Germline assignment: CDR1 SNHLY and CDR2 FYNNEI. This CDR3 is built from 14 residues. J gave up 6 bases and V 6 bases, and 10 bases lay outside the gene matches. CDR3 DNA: TGTGCCAGCAGGCGACAGGGCAGCCGGGATGGCTACACCTTC. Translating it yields CASRRQGSRDGYTF.

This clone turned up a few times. CDR3 sequence reads: CASSKGRLAEKLFF. The DNA of the CDR3 is TGTGCCAGCTCCAAAGGGAGGTTGGCTGAAAAACTGTTTTTT. V usage is TRBV18 and J usage is TRBJ1-4, with D unresolved. V shed 6 bases and J shed 7 bases, with 15 bases lying between them. Germline V gene lookup returns CDR1 KGHSH and CDR2 LQKENI. This CDR3 has 14 amino acids.